This entry features one T cell receptor (beta chain) sequence. Its antigen is unidentified. This sample was taken from a study of CD8+CD57+ T cells in acquired aplastic anemia. Flow cytometry had shown expanded CD8+CD57+ cells in the patients chosen for sequencing. General observations from the study: The number of CD8+ CDR3 sequences shared by patients and controls was twenty-nine.

Genomic DNA, serving as template, underwent TCR beta VDJ and CDR3 profiling. TCRdb analysed the reads with MiXCR anew, one entry per CDR3 protein. The repertoire has hundreds of thousands of distinct CDR3 sequences, approximately 82% of them found once; the top ten carry 35% to 50%. Germline CDR1 SGDLS, CDR2 YYNGEE. The CDR3 loop spans 16 amino acids. Between the trimmed V and J ends, which lost 4 bases and 6 bases, there was a span of 21 bases. Sequencing input: sorted CD4+, CD8+, or CD8+CD57+ T cells (not recorded which) from PBMCs. The rearrangement links TRBV9 to TRBJ2-3; perhaps TRBD2 as D (5 bases). The clonotype was recovered from a human donor with aplastic anemia. The CDR3: CASSLQTSGVGDTQYF. In DNA, the CDR3 is TGTGCCAGCAGCTTGCAAACAAGCGGCGTAGGTGATACGCAGTATTTT.